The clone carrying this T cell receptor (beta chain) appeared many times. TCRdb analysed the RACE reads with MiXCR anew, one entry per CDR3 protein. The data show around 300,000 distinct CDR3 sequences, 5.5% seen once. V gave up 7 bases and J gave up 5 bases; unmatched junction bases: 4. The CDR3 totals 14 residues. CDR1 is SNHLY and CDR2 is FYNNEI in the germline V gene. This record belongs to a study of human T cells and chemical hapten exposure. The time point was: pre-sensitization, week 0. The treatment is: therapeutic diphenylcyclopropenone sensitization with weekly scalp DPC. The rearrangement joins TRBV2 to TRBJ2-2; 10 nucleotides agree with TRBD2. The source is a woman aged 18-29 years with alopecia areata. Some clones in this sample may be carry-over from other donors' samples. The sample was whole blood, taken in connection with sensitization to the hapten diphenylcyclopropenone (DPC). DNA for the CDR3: TGTGCCAGCAATAGCGGGGGGCATACCGGGGAGCTGTTTTTT. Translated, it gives CASNSGGHTGELFF.